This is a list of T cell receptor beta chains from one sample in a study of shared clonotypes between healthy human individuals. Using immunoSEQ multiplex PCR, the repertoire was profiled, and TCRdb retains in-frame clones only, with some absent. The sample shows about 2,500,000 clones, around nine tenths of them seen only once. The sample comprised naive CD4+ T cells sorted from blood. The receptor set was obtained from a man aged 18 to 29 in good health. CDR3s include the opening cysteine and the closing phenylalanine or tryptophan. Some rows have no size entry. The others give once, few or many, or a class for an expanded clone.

CDR3: CASSAMGDSNQPQHF
V: TRBV6-1
size: few
J: TRBJ1-5

CDR3: CASSPFTGRLTDTQYF
V: TRBV9
size: .
J: TRBJ2-3

CDR3: CASGLTGGYGYTF
V: TRBV12-5
size: .
J: TRBJ1-2

CDR3: CASSMAVIRGREKLFF
V: TRBV19
size: .
J: TRBJ1-4

CDR3: CASSTDRGIEKLFF
V: TRBV27
size: .
J: TRBJ1-4

CDR3: CAWSIQAPNYGYTF
V: TRBV30
size: .
J: TRBJ1-2

CDR3: CASSLPRQGGTSSYEQYF
V: TRBV5-4
size: .
J: TRBJ2-7

CDR3: CASSMAGTISYEQYF
V: TRBV19
size: .
J: TRBJ2-7

CDR3: CASSPGGRRPSTDTQYF
V: TRBV7-3
size: .
J: TRBJ2-3

CDR3: CASSREGRQDGYTF
V: TRBV19
size: .
J: TRBJ1-2

CDR3: CASRPDRDNGVNQPQHF
V: TRBV9
size: .
J: TRBJ1-5

CDR3: CASSDLSEAAAYGYTF
V: TRBV28
size: .
J: TRBJ1-2

CDR3: CASRSDRSTGELFF
V: TRBV2
size: .
J: TRBJ2-2

CDR3: CSASMGGEQYF
V: TRBV20-1
size: few
J: TRBJ2-7

CDR3: CASSSNRVSGANVLTF
V: TRBV7-2
size: .
J: TRBJ2-6

CDR3: CASSFYGNTDTQYF
V: TRBV5-1
size: once
J: TRBJ2-3

CDR3: CASSWGQGTGYEQYF
V: TRBV6-5
size: .
J: TRBJ2-7

CDR3: CASRPLGRTGVETQYF
V: TRBV4-1
size: .
J: TRBJ2-5

CDR3: CASSSPTGGSTDTQYF
V: TRBV6-5
size: .
J: TRBJ2-3

CDR3: CASSLSSGVYNEQFF
V: TRBV5-1
size: .
J: TRBJ2-1

CDR3: CASTPLTATYEQYF
V: TRBV5-1
size: .
J: TRBJ2-7

CDR3: CASTGTGVYEQYF
V: TRBV27
size: .
J: TRBJ2-7

CDR3: CASSSGTGKVYSNQPQHF
V: TRBV5-6
size: .
J: TRBJ1-5

CDR3: CASSPSTVNTEAFF
V: TRBV7-2
size: .
J: TRBJ1-1

CDR3: CASSAIAGNSYEQYF
V: TRBV18
size: .
J: TRBJ2-7

CDR3: CASSLGQGTGTQYF
V: TRBV7-2
size: .
J: TRBJ2-5

CDR3: CASSLPQGFSFDYGYTF
V: TRBV5-4
size: .
J: TRBJ1-2

CDR3: CASSTWASLGNEQFF
V: TRBV7-2
size: .
J: TRBJ2-1

CDR3: CASSKGLTGELFF
V: TRBV5-4
size: .
J: TRBJ2-2

CDR3: CASSRGTGFYEQYF
V: TRBV6-5
size: .
J: TRBJ2-7

CDR3: CASSVEIGQVYTDTQYF
V: TRBV9
size: .
J: TRBJ2-3

CDR3: CASSETAPGELFF
V: TRBV2
size: .
J: TRBJ2-2

CDR3: CASSYGQPNSPLHF
V: TRBV6-5
size: once
J: TRBJ1-6

CDR3: CASSPGQDEQFF
V: TRBV25-1
size: .
J: TRBJ2-1

CDR3: CASTSGLAGVGNTGELFF
V: TRBV5-6
size: .
J: TRBJ2-2

CDR3: CASSLVGQGGETQYF
V: TRBV7-2
size: .
J: TRBJ2-5

CDR3: CASSNRDRGPRTDTQYF
V: TRBV9
size: .
J: TRBJ2-3

CDR3: CSVMTGPSTEAFF
V: TRBV29-1
size: few
J: TRBJ1-1

CDR3: CASSEGLAGYEQYF
V: TRBV18
size: .
J: TRBJ2-7

CDR3: CASSPPARQGPNYGYTF
V: TRBV18
size: .
J: TRBJ1-2

CDR3: CASSRTGVGYTF
V: TRBV14
size: .
J: TRBJ1-2

CDR3: CASSLRLGTDTQYF
V: TRBV5-1
size: .
J: TRBJ2-3

CDR3: CASSSRTGNTEAFF
V: TRBV11-3
size: .
J: TRBJ1-1

CDR3: CASSWPGRGPGDTQYF
V: TRBV28
size: .
J: TRBJ2-3

CDR3: CATSGTSGGSSSYEQYF
V: TRBV19
size: .
J: TRBJ2-7

CDR3: CASSVKQTGNTGELFF
V: TRBV9
size: .
J: TRBJ2-2

CDR3: CASSREDGSSGKLFF
V: TRBV18
size: .
J: TRBJ1-4

CDR3: CASRGRTSTDTQYF
V: TRBV2
size: .
J: TRBJ2-3

CDR3: CAINESSTANTGELFF
V: TRBV10-3
size: once
J: TRBJ2-2

CDR3: CASSPRTANTGELFF
V: TRBV5-1
size: .
J: TRBJ2-2

CDR3: CASSLDLGVGEAFF
V: TRBV7-8
size: .
J: TRBJ1-1

CDR3: CASSLERGASYEQYF
V: TRBV7-9
size: .
J: TRBJ2-7

CDR3: CASSPKGGNYNEQFF
V: TRBV18
size: .
J: TRBJ2-1

CDR3: CASSKTGGAGANVLTF
V: TRBV18
size: .
J: TRBJ2-6

CDR3: CASGTSGIPYEQYF
V: TRBV11-2
size: .
J: TRBJ2-7